This entry features one T cell receptor beta chain sequence. This receptor's antigen is unknown. Base quality data are lacking; no much larger clone is found one base away. This record comes from a study of cytomegalovirus exposure and HLA in healthy donors (TCRdb year 2017). Study-level background: The roughly 670 repertoires of the first cohort and the roughly 110 validation repertoires were produced on the same platform, according to a later analysis. To predict cytomegalovirus infection status, the study combined high-throughput TCR immunosequencing, statistical association of individual TCRs with disease status, and machine learning. The study aimed to test whether signatures of past pathogen exposure could be identified by cataloging public T cell receptors. Along with the approximately 620-subject first cohort, a separate validation cohort of roughly 110 different subjects was used.

The method was the immunoSEQ multiplex PCR assay. Processing in the source paper ran as follows. A statistical classification framework was built to diagnose cytomegalovirus status from the catalog of TCR beta chain sequences. Imported from immuneACCESS, the table was reduced by TCRdb to in-frame sequences with V and J called. These copies leave out some clones; in studies compared against another copy, an unresolved V gene accounts for under half, and the cause of the remainder is not known. Clonal size and the V and J genes are those of that table, whereas D and trimming came from the DNA. The sample data list roughly 95,000 clones, and 85% of these were observed just once. In total, the top ten clones hold 20% of the sample. Donors formed part of the validation cohort, which comprised 95 to 150 subjects and was distinct from the first cohort of under 850 subjects. What the work shows at the level of the full study, not this receptor alone: The validation cohort had no HLA typing available for a later analysis, so co-occurrence within that cohort was assessed over all 130 or so repertoires. According to the authors, the approach could potentially be generalized to other disease states and immunological phenotypes. Of the cluster scores, approximately 95% were above 0 in a later analysis, which found that TCRs clustered in the first cohort also tended to co-occur in the roughly 130 validation repertoires. While some public TCRs were present in many individuals, most TCR sequences turned up only very rarely across donors. In vitro tests confirmed that a few of the cytomegalovirus-associated TCR beta chains recognize cytomegalovirus antigens. In the study, some 160 TCR beta chains were listed as associated with cytomegalovirus. The classifier was reported to diagnose cytomegalovirus status with high specificity and sensitivity in both the original and validation cohorts.

The sequence came from a man between 18 and 35 years old in good health and CMV-seropositive. Sequenced material: PBMCs.

The CDR3 is CASRTQGRGETQYF. The DNA sequence is as follows: TGTGCCAGCAGGACCCAGGGGCGCGGAGAGACCCAGTACTTC. The V gene is TRBV6-5 and the J gene is TRBJ2-5; the D gene is perhaps TRBD1, on 6 matching bases. V loses 6 bases, J loses 4 bases, and the germline ends lie 15 bases apart. The germline V gene provides CDR1 MNHEY and CDR2 SVGAGI. The CDR3 has 14 amino acids, counting the end cysteine and phenylalanine. Just CDR3 DNA is preserved here, 42 bases in frame from base 1.